These 29 T cell receptor beta chains originate from one sample sequenced in a study of CD8+CD57+ T cells in acquired aplastic anemia (dated by TCRdb to between 2017 and 2018). TCRdb lists the instrument as Illumina HiSeq 2000. Genomic DNA served as template for TCR beta VDJ combination and CDR3 sequence profiling. TCRdb ran its own pipeline on the public reads, namely fastp trimming at Q25 and MiXCR clone calling, and kept in-frame beta chains. Each record represents a unique CDR3 protein, reported with the most common genes and DNA among its rows. The sample table lists roughly 180,000 distinct CDR3 sequences, 63% of them with a count of one. The ten largest clonotypes hold 40% to 50% of the sample. The patients picked for sequencing were ones in whom flow cytometry had shown an expansion of CD8+CD57+ cells. The specimen sequenced was sorted CD4+, CD8+, or CD8+CD57+ T cells (not recorded which) from PBMCs. These receptors originate from a human donor with aplastic anemia.

This sequence joins TRBV20-1 and TRBJ1-1; D is possibly TRBD1 (6 bases). CDR1 is DFQATT, CDR2 SNEGSKA, per germline (reference sequence). Trimming shortened V by 3 bases and J by 2 bases, and 16 bases separated the two germline ends. There are 15 residues in the CDR3. The CDR3 region has the DNA TGCAGTGCTAGTTACAGGGACGTAGTCAACACTGAAGCTTTCTTT. It translates to CSASYRDVVNTEAFF.

This sequence joins TRBV6-1 and TRBJ1-1; the D is unclear. Germline CDR1 MNHNS, CDR2 SASEGT. This CDR3 is built from 13 residues. Trimming stripped 1 base from V and 1 base from J, with 4 bases between. The CDR3 spells CASSEGWNTEAFF. The CDR3 DNA reads as TGTGCCAGCAGTGAAGGGTGGAACACTGAAGCTTTCTTT.

This clonotype was seen repeatedly, ten times or more. The J gene is TRBJ1-6, the V gene TRBV7-8, with D tentatively TRBD1 (5 bases). V was shortened by 0 bases and J by 10 bases, with 16 bases between the two germline ends. Looked up from germline, CDR1 is SGHVS and CDR2 is FQNEAQ. This CDR3 spans 16 amino acids. In nucleotides, the CDR3 is TGTGCCAGCAGCTTAGCTTCTCGGGGGTTCGGGTCACCCCTCCACTTT. The encoded protein is CASSLASRGFGSPLHF.

The J gene is TRBJ1-6, the V gene TRBV20-1, with D maybe TRBD1 (5 bases). Germline-derived CDR1 and CDR2 are DFQATT and SNEGSKA (reference sequence). The CDR3 extends over 13 amino acids. Trimming shortened V by 1 base and J by 6 bases, and 7 bases separated the two germline ends. The CDR3 loop is CSARADSNSPLHF. The CDR3 nucleotides read TGCAGTGCTAGAGCTGACAGTAATTCACCCCTCCACTTT.

In this sample, this clonotype turned up a few times. This chain joins TRBV7-9 and TRBJ2-7; 8 bases fit TRBD2. The CDR3 consists of 15 residues. CDR1 is SEHNR and CDR2 is FQNEAQ in the germline V gene (reference sequence). V trimming: 2 bases; J trimming: 11 bases; junction bases outside the gene matches: 14. CDR3 amino acids: CASSLRPVGGAREYF. Written as DNA, the CDR3 is TGTGCCAGCAGCTTACGCCCGGTCGGGGGGGCGCGGGAGTACTTC.

The chain employs TRBV29-1 and TRBJ2-7; no definite D call. This CDR3 has 13 amino acids. Trimming left V 0 bases short and J 9 bases short, with 15 bases between. Per the germline V gene, CDR1 is SQVTM and CDR2 is ANQGSEA. CDR3 residues: CSVEDRPRDGQYF. Here the CDR3 DNA reads TGCAGCGTTGAAGACCGTCCTCGAGACGGGCAGTACTTC.

The chain couples TRBV5-4 to TRBJ2-3, with D unresolved. Germline lookup yields CDR1 SGHNT and CDR2 YYREEE (reference sequence). V lost 3 bases to trimming and J lost 0 bases, with 8 bases between them. This CDR3 comprises 14 residues. The CDR3 loop is CASSSLDSTDTQYF. The CDR3 DNA is TGTGCCAGCAGCTCATTGGACAGCACAGATACGCAGTATTTT.

This chain connects TRBV13 to TRBJ1-2; TRBD1 matches at 7 bases. Germline V gives CDR1 PRHDT, CDR2 FYEKMQ (reference sequence). CDR3 length equals 13 residues. J was trimmed by 5 bases and V by 5 bases; bases with no gene match: 5. The CDR3 coding sequence is TGTGCCAGCAGCGGCCCAGGGGGGTATGGCTACACCTTC. Translation: CASSGPGGYGYTF.

The chain links TRBV12-3 or TRBV12-4 to TRBJ1-1; possibly TRBD1 for D (5 bases). V gave up 2 bases and J gave up 6 bases, with 13 bases separating them. This CDR3 is 14 amino acids long. The CDR3 DNA sequence: TGTGCCAGCAGTTTAAGGGGAATCCAAGCTGAAGCTTTCTTT. This encodes CASSLRGIQAEAFF.

The CDR3 is CASSPLQGSGYGYTF. For the CDR3, the DNA is TGTGCCAGCAGTCCTTTACAGGGATCTGGTTATGGCTACACCTTC. V gene TRBV7-8 combines with J gene TRBJ1-2, with D possibly TRBD1 on 6 matching bases. Per the germline V gene, CDR1 is SGHVS and CDR2 is FQNEAQ. The CDR3 loop spans 15 amino acids. V lost 6 bases to trimming and J lost 5 bases, with 19 bases between them.

The sample holds a few counts of this clonotype. The V call is TRBV2, the J call TRBJ1-6, with 7 positions matching TRBD1. The CDR3 totals 15 residues. The germline CDR1 and CDR2 sequences are SNHLY and FYNNEI. Trimming at V came to 4 bases and at J to 10 bases, leaving 10 bases not matched to a gene. The CDR3 spells CASSAIDRANSPLHF. Here the CDR3 DNA reads TGTGCCAGCAGTGCTATCGACAGGGCCAACTCACCCCTCCACTTT.

This chain uses TRBV15 with TRBJ2-1; 8 bases map to TRBD2. This CDR3 contains 16 residues. Germline CDR1 reads LNHNV; CDR2 reads YYDKDF (reference sequence). V was clipped by 3 bases and J by 1 base; unmatched bases: 5. The CDR3 is CATSSRGGASYNEQFF. The CDR3 DNA reads as TGTGCCACCAGCAGTCGGGGGGGGGCGTCCTACAATGAGCAGTTCTTC.

This chain connects TRBV6-1 to TRBJ2-3; 12 bases map to TRBD2. CDR1 and CDR2 from the germline V gene are MNHNS and SASEGT. V trimming: 5 bases; J trimming: 4 bases; junction bases outside the gene matches: 4. The CDR3 extends over 15 amino acids. Written as DNA, the CDR3 is TGTGCCAGCAGTATGCTAGCGGGGGGGCCAGATACGCAGTATTTT. This sequence encodes CASSMLAGGPDTQYF.

V gene TRBV7-2 combines with J gene TRBJ2-1; D not resolved. The germline CDR1 and CDR2 sequences are SGHTA and FQGNSA. The CDR3 spans 12 residues. V was cut by 3 bases and J by 9 bases, with 9 bases left in between. The CDR3 bases are TGTGCCAGCAGCTTGCAAGAGAGTGAGCAGTTCTTC. Protein: CASSLQESEQFF. The variable domain in full, with the rest retrieved from reference TRBV7-2 and TRBJ2-1, is GAGVSQSPSNKVTEKGKDVELRCDPISGHTALYWYRQSLGQGLEFLIYFQGNSAPDKSGLPSDRFSAERTGGSVSTLTIQRTQQEDSAVYLCASSLQESEQFFGPGTRLTVL.

The chain carries TRBV10-3 and TRBJ2-1, with TRBD2 matching 11 bases. V shed 10 bases and J 3 bases; nucleotides not matched to a gene: 14. Germline-derived CDR1 and CDR2 are ENHRY and SYGVKD. CDR3 size: 17 residues. The CDR3: CASGLAGGRRHYNEQFF. CDR3 in DNA: TGTGCCAGCGGATTAGCGGGAGGGCGAAGACACTACAATGAGCAGTTCTTC.

The chain carries TRBV10-1 and TRBJ1-6, with D possibly being TRBD1 (6 bases). This CDR3 has 13 residues. The germline V gene encodes CDR1 WNHNN and CDR2 SYGVQD (reference sequence). Trimming shortened V by 2 bases and J by 8 bases, and 7 bases separated the two germline ends. CDR3 nucleotide sequence: TGCGCCAGCAGTGAGGGGGGGCATTCACCCCTCCACTTT. Its protein product is CASSEGGHSPLHF.

The chain couples TRBV12-3 or TRBV12-4 to TRBJ2-7; D could derive from TRBD1 or TRBD2 (6 bases each). V was trimmed by 5 bases and J by 2 bases, leaving 25 bases between them. The CDR3 contains 18 residues. The CDR3 DNA is TGTGCCAGCAGTGCAGGGGCCCCGGGGCGGAGGGAGCCCTACGAGCAGTACTTC. Its translation: CASSAGAPGRREPYEQYF.

The chain combines TRBV7-3 with TRBJ2-1, with 8 positions matching TRBD2. This CDR3 comprises 14 residues. Germline assignment: CDR1 SGHTA and CDR2 FQGTGA. V shed 9 bases and J 7 bases; nucleotides not matched to a gene: 11. The CDR3 DNA reads TGTGCCAGTAAGAGCGGGAGTATCGGTAATGAGCAGTTCTTC. Amino acid sequence: CASKSGSIGNEQFF.

This clonotype was detected ten times or more. V and J are TRBV4-2 and TRBJ1-4; the D is unclear. The CDR3 loop spans 12 amino acids. Trimming cost V 3 bases and J 8 bases, with 7 bases left between them. CDR1 LGHNA and CDR2 YNFKEQ come from the germline V gene. The CDR3 DNA is TGTGCCAGCAGCCAGATGGGGGAAAAACTGTTTTTT. This codes for CASSQMGEKLFF.

The table lists this clonotype with many counts. The CDR3 bases are TGTGCCAGCAGCTTAATCCCCGGACAGGGGACCTACGAGCAGTACTTC. Amino acids: CASSLIPGQGTYEQYF. This sequence joins TRBV7-3 and TRBJ2-7; 9 bases fit TRBD1. J gave up 2 bases and V 1 base, and 6 bases lay outside the gene matches. There are 16 residues in the CDR3. Germline V gives CDR1 SGHTA, CDR2 FQGTGA.

This chain connects TRBV11-2 to TRBJ1-2, with 7 bases lining up with TRBD1. V shed 0 bases and J 6 bases; nucleotides not matched to a gene: 7. From germline, CDR1 is SGHAT and CDR2 FQNNGV. The CDR3 is 15 residues long. The CDR3 DNA reads as TGTGCCAGCAGCTTAGATCCCGTCCAGGGGGATGGCTACACCTTC. This codes for CASSLDPVQGDGYTF.

The chain joins TRBV19 to TRBJ2-3; the D gene is possibly TRBD1 (6 bases). Trimming cost V 0 bases and J 0 bases, with 13 bases left between them. CDR1 and CDR2 (germline): LNHDA, SQIVND (reference sequence). This CDR3 is built from 17 residues. The CDR3 DNA reads TGTGCCAGTAGTATAGATCAATGGGGGCCTAGCACAGATACGCAGTATTTT. Protein: CASSIDQWGPSTDTQYF.

The chain links TRBV7-9 to TRBJ2-3, with 7 nucleotides matching TRBD2. The CDR3 is made up of 14 amino acids. Trimming cost V 8 bases and J 0 bases; bases outside gene matches: 5. The germline gives CDR1 SEHNR, CDR2 FQNEAQ (reference sequence). The CDR3 DNA is TGTGCCAGCGGGAGGGGACGGAGCACAGATACGCAGTATTTT. It encodes CASGRGRSTDTQYF.

This chain connects TRBV7-8 to TRBJ2-5; D is ambiguous. The CDR3 loop spans 14 amino acids. The V gene's germline CDR1 is SGHVS and CDR2 FQNEAQ. The V and J ends lost 4 bases and 5 bases respectively, with 14 bases between them. The CDR3 spells CASSYEAMVETQYF. CDR3 bases: TGTGCCAGCAGCTACGAGGCGATGGTGGAGACCCAGTACTTC.

The V gene is TRBV20-1, the J gene TRBJ2-7, with D unclear. The V end was cut by 5 bases, the J end by 2 bases, with 13 bases between. The CDR3 is 13 amino acids. Germline V lookup: CDR1 DFQATT, CDR2 SNEGSKA (reference sequence). The CDR3, as DNA: TGCAGTGCTTCCTATCGTCCGCCCTACGAGCAGTACTTC. Its translation: CSASYRPPYEQYF.

The chain recombines TRBV20-1 with TRBJ2-7, with D perhaps matching TRBD1 or TRBD2 (5 bases each). The CDR3 is 14 amino acids. V lost 1 base and J 4 bases, leaving 14 bases between the germline ends. Germline V gene lookup returns CDR1 DFQATT and CDR2 SNEGSKA (reference sequence). The CDR3 loop reads CSARGTGLGYEQYF. Here the CDR3 DNA reads TGCAGTGCTAGAGGGACGGGGCTCGGATACGAGCAGTACTTC.

Worth noting for this clonotype: Mismatch with germline at one junction end may stem from a read error. V usage is TRBV7-2 and J usage is TRBJ2-6; 8 positions agree with TRBD1. This CDR3 is built from 18 residues. The V gene's germline CDR1 is SGHTA and CDR2 FQGNSA. CDR3 amino acids: CASSQPRDRHSGANVLTF. The CDR3 nucleotides are TGCGCCAGCAGCCAGCCCCGGGACAGGCACTCTGGGGCCAACGTCCTGACTTTC.

This clonotype was observed many times. The rearrangement uses TRBV6-5 and TRBJ1-6; weak D call: TRBD1 (5 bases). Deletions cut 0 bases from V and 5 bases from J, with 11 bases between. The CDR3 runs 16 residues. Germline V gene sequence: CDR1 MNHEY, CDR2 SVGAGI. CDR3 in DNA: TGTGCCAGCAGTTACTCGATAGGGGCGAATAATTCACCCCTCCACTTT. It codes for CASSYSIGANNSPLHF.

The rearrangement joins TRBV9 to TRBJ2-7; tentative D call: TRBD2 (7 bases). This CDR3 comprises 15 residues. Germline V gives CDR1 SGDLS, CDR2 YYNGEE. Trimming pared 0 bases from V and 2 bases from J, leaving 12 bases between. The DNA of the CDR3 is TGTGCCAGCAGCGTAGGAAGCGGGGACACCTACGAGCAGTACTTC. Its protein is CASSVGSGDTYEQYF.